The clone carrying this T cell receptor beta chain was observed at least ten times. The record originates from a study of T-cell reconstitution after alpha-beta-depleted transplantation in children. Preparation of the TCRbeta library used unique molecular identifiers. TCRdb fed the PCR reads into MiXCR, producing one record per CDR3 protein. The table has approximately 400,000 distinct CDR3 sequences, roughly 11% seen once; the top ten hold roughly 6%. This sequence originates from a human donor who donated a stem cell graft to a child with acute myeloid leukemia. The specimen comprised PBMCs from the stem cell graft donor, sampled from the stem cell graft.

The CDR3 DNA is TGTGCCTCACGAGGGACAGGGAACAATCAGCCCCAGCATTTT. This codes for CASRGTGNNQPQHF. The chain has TRBV10-3 and TRBJ1-5; 9 bases are shared with TRBD1. This CDR3 region has 14 residues. Germline V gives CDR1 ENHRY, CDR2 SYGVKD. V lost 11 bases, J lost 3 bases, and 8 bases stayed unmatched.